The 25 T cell receptor beta chains given below trace back to one sample, sequenced in a study of OX40 agonist ivuxolimab in advanced cancers. Assay: immunoSEQ multiplex PCR; the TCRdb copy retains only in-frame clones and omits some. In the table there are tens of thousands of clones, about 80% of which are singletons. The source material was CD4+ or CD8+ T cells sorted from blood, sampled in a trial of the OX40 agonist ivuxolimab. The receptor source for this set is an adult with an advanced solid tumor such as melanoma, head and neck, liver or kidney cancer.

The genes are TRBV5-1 and TRBJ1-2; D remains unclear. Per germline, CDR1 SGHRS and CDR2 YFSETQ. V was pared by 1 base and J by 2 bases, with 9 bases between. The CDR3 has 14 residues. The CDR3 loop reads CASSLWEANYGYTF. CDR3 nucleotide sequence: TGCGCCAGCAGCTTGTGGGAGGCAAACTATGGCTACACCTTC.

The CDR3 DNA reads as TGTGCCAGCTCCTTCGGGACAGACGAGACCCAGTACTTC. Its translation is CASSFGTDETQYF. V gene TRBV18 combines with J gene TRBJ2-5; 7 bases agree with TRBD1. V dropped 6 bases and J dropped 5; count of bases not matched to a gene: 6. CDR1 and CDR2 (germline): KGHSH, LQKENI. The CDR3 sequence is 13 residues long.

The gene calls are TRBV23-1 and TRBJ2-6; D possibly corresponds to TRBD1 (5 bases). TRBV23-1 is an open reading frame whose function is uncertain. This CDR3 contains 15 residues. Trimming took 9 bases from V and 3 from J, leaving 15 bases between them. DNA of the CDR3: TGCGCCAGAAGGACCCGAGGACATGGGGCCAACGTCCTGACTTTC. Amino acids: CARRTRGHGANVLTF.

In its sample, this clone was seen a few times. The chain joins TRBV2 to TRBJ1-2; TRBD1 aligns across 8 bases. The CDR3 loop spans 15 amino acids. Per germline, CDR1 SNHLY and CDR2 FYNNEI. V lost 6 bases, J lost 2 bases, and 8 bases stayed unmatched. CDR3: CASRPGTGRNYGYTF. Here the CDR3 DNA reads TGTGCCAGCAGGCCCGGGACAGGAAGAAACTATGGCTACACCTTC. The whole variable domain, remainder taken from reference TRBV2 and TRBJ1-2, is EPEVTQTPSHQVTQMGQEVILRCVPISNHLYFYWYRQILGQKVEFLVSFYNNEISEKSEIFDDQFSVERPDGSNFTLKIRSTKLEDSAMYFCASRPGTGRNYGYTFGSGTRLTVV.

The rearrangement uses TRBV15 and TRBJ2-1, with 11 bases aligning to TRBD2. Germline values: CDR1 LNHNV, CDR2 YYDKDF (reference sequence). The CDR3 runs 14 residues. V dropped 8 bases and J dropped 6; count of bases not matched to a gene: 6. CDR3 protein: CATAGTSGSNEQFF. DNA of the CDR3: TGTGCCACCGCCGGGACTAGCGGATCCAATGAGCAGTTCTTC.

The CDR3 is CASSWELDLATQYF. The CDR3 DNA is TGTGCCAGCAGCTGGGAACTAGATTTGGCGACCCAGTACTTC. The chain is built from TRBV7-9 and TRBJ2-5; tentative D call: TRBD2 (5 bases). Germline V gene lookup returns CDR1 SEHNR and CDR2 FQNEAQ (reference sequence). The CDR3 length is 14 residues. The germline V and J ends were trimmed by 4 bases and 7 bases, with 16 bases remaining between them.

This chain connects TRBV5-4 to TRBJ2-1; 8 bases align to TRBD2. Trimming took 0 bases from V and 6 from J; bases not matched to a gene: 14. The CDR3 has 18 residues. CDR1 is SGHNT and CDR2 is YYREEE in the germline V gene (reference sequence). The CDR3, as DNA: TGTGCCAGCAGCTTGGCGGGTAGCGGGATAGAGCTGGTCAATGAGCAGTTCTTC. Translation: CASSLAGSGIELVNEQFF.

This chain connects TRBV6-1 to TRBJ2-3; TRBD2 aligns across 8 bases. The germline V gene encodes CDR1 MNHNS and CDR2 SASEGT. V trimming: 7 bases; J trimming: 4 bases; junction bases outside the gene matches: 4. The CDR3 length is 13 residues. This chain's CDR3 is CASKPTSADTQYF. The CDR3 DNA is TGTGCCAGCAAGCCGACTAGCGCAGATACGCAGTATTTT.

V usage is TRBV19 and J usage is TRBJ2-3; D ambiguous. Germline V gives CDR1 LNHDA, CDR2 SQIVND (reference sequence). V was trimmed by 6 bases and J by 8 bases, leaving 12 bases between them. This CDR3 has 12 amino acids. The CDR3 is CASRDVGITQYF. The CDR3 nucleotides read TGTGCCAGTAGGGACGTGGGGATTACGCAGTATTTT.

The V and J genes are TRBV9 and TRBJ2-3; TRBD2 matches at 7 bases. Germline V lookup: CDR1 SGDLS, CDR2 YYNGEE. Losses at the gene ends were 5 bases for V and 1 base for J; bases not matched to a gene: 10. This CDR3 has 16 amino acids. CDR3 region: CASSSLGGWGTDTQYF. CDR3 DNA: TGTGCCAGCAGTTCCCTGGGAGGGTGGGGCACAGATACGCAGTATTTT.

The chain couples TRBV7-2 to TRBJ2-1; TRBD2 agrees at 8 bases. Trimming took 2 bases from V and 8 from J; bases not matched to a gene: 11. The CDR3 length is 16 residues. Germline CDR1 is SGHTA and CDR2 is FQGNSA. The chain's CDR3 is CASSLSMDREGDEQFF. The CDR3 nucleotides read TGTGCCAGCAGCTTATCGATGGACCGGGAGGGGGATGAGCAGTTCTTC.

This rearrangement joins TRBV18 to TRBJ1-2, with 9 nucleotides matching TRBD1. Germline V gene data show CDR1 as KGHSH and CDR2 as LQKENI. Trimming at V came to 8 bases and at J to 7 bases, leaving 11 bases not matched to a gene. This CDR3 is built from 14 residues. In DNA form, the CDR3 reads TGTGCCAGCCAACCGTCCGGGACAGGGAGTGGCTACACCTTC. This gives the protein CASQPSGTGSGYTF.

The chain couples TRBV7-9 to TRBJ1-2; D gene unclear. The germline CDR1 and CDR2 sequences are SEHNR and FQNEAQ (reference sequence). This CDR3 has 14 residues. The ends were cut back, 4 bases at V and 1 base at J, with 10 bases in the middle. The CDR3 region is CASSSRSYNYGYTF. In DNA form, the CDR3 reads TGTGCCAGCAGCTCTAGGAGTTATAACTATGGCTACACCTTC.

This clone was seen a few times. The chain is built from TRBV6-1 and TRBJ2-1, with 8 bases lining up with TRBD2. Germline values: CDR1 MNHNS, CDR2 SASEGT. CDR3 length equals 13 residues. V lost 8 bases to trimming and J lost 4 bases; unmatched junction nucleotides: 4. CDR3 sequence: CASFKREYNEQFF. The CDR3 DNA is TGTGCCAGCTTTAAGCGGGAGTACAATGAGCAGTTCTTC.

The V gene is TRBV2, the J gene TRBJ2-5; possibly TRBD1 or TRBD2 for D (5 bases each). The germline V gene encodes CDR1 SNHLY and CDR2 FYNNEI. With 8 bases removed from V and 2 bases from J, the gap between germline ends came to 21 bases. This CDR3 region has 16 residues. CDR3 nucleotides: TGTGCCAGCGGACGAGGCCAGGCGAGGGGTCAAGAGACCCAGTACTTC. Protein product: CASGRGQARGQETQYF. Based on the CDR3 plus reference TRBV2 and TRBJ2-5, the full variable domain is EPEVTQTPSHQVTQMGQEVILRCVPISNHLYFYWYRQILGQKVEFLVSFYNNEISEKSEIFDDQFSVERPDGSNFTLKIRSTKLEDSAMYFCASGRGQARGQETQYFGPGTRLLVL.

This sequence joins TRBV4-1 and TRBJ2-5, with 8 bases fitting TRBD2. There are 15 residues in the CDR3. The V segment lost 4 bases and the J segment 2 bases; nucleotides outside the gene matches: 6. Germline CDR1 reads MGHRA; CDR2 reads YSYEKL. The CDR3 here is CASSPRLAQQETQYF. CDR3 sequence (DNA): TGCGCCAGCAGCCCGCGACTAGCGCAACAAGAGACCCAGTACTTC.

The CDR3 loop reads CASKGTGGTGSYEQYF. CDR3 nucleotides: TGTGCCAGCAAGGGAACCGGCGGGACAGGGAGCTACGAGCAGTACTTC. The V gene is TRBV27, the J gene TRBJ2-7, with 9 bases identical to TRBD1. J was trimmed by 3 bases and V by 7 bases; bases with no gene match: 13. CDR3 size: 16 residues. Germline V lookup: CDR1 MNHEY, CDR2 SMNVEV (reference sequence).

J is TRBJ2-7 and V is TRBV27, with D hard to call. The V gene lost 0 bases and the J gene lost 0 bases, with 6 bases spanning the gap. Germline CDR1 MNHEY, CDR2 SMNVEV (reference sequence). CDR3 length: 14 residues. CDR3 sequence reads: CASSLSLSSYEQYF. The CDR3 DNA sequence: TGTGCCAGCAGTTTATCCCTAAGCTCCTACGAGCAGTACTTC.

For the CDR3, the DNA is TGTGCCAGCAGCAGGGGGCTTGGAAACACCATATATTTT. Amino acids: CASSRGLGNTIYF. The V call is TRBV6-5, the J call TRBJ1-3, with 8 positions matching TRBD1. CDR3 length: 13 residues. The germline CDR1 and CDR2 sequences are MNHEY and SVGAGI. The junction had 1 base not matched to a gene; V was cut back by 6 bases and J by 3 bases.

The chain's CDR3 is CASSVNRLSGSEAFF. The CDR3 DNA reads as TGTGCCAGCAGTGTAAACAGGTTATCGGGGTCTGAAGCTTTCTTT. The chain links TRBV2 to TRBJ1-1; a possible D gene is TRBD1 (5 bases). The V end lost 4 bases, the J end lost 6 bases, and 18 bases lay between the germline ends. Germline V gene lookup returns CDR1 SNHLY and CDR2 FYNNEI. The CDR3 has 15 residues. The whole variable domain, remainder taken from reference TRBV2 and TRBJ1-1, is EPEVTQTPSHQVTQMGQEVILRCVPISNHLYFYWYRQILGQKVEFLVSFYNNEISEKSEIFDDQFSVERPDGSNFTLKIRSTKLEDSAMYFCASSVNRLSGSEAFFGQGTRLTVV.

This clone was picked up a small number of times. The V call is TRBV28, the J call TRBJ1-5; 7 nucleotides match TRBD1. Germline V lookup: CDR1 MDHEN, CDR2 SYDVKM. The length of the CDR3 is 15 residues. V shed 7 bases, J shed 6 bases, and the junction held 12 bases outside the gene matches. CDR3 protein: CASTSPTGVIQPQHF. Here the CDR3 DNA reads TGTGCCAGCACTTCTCCTACAGGGGTGATTCAGCCCCAGCATTTT.

As concerns this clone: The same CDR3 also results from other DNA sequences found in this sample. The chain combines TRBV7-7 with TRBJ2-5, with D unclear. V was shortened by 6 bases and J by 5 bases, with 13 bases between the two germline ends. Germline-derived CDR1 and CDR2 are SSHAT and FNYEAQ (reference sequence). The CDR3 totals 13 residues. The CDR3 here is CASSLARFETQYF. The CDR3 region has the DNA TGTGCCAGCAGTTTGGCAAGGTTTGAGACCCAGTACTTC.

The J gene is TRBJ2-1, the V gene TRBV7-2, with 8 bases that match TRBD2. V lost 4 bases to trimming and J lost 12 bases; unmatched junction nucleotides: 17. Germline CDR1 and CDR2: SGHTA and FQGNSA. CDR3 length equals 16 residues. The CDR3 coding sequence is TGTGCCAGCAGCTACTCCGGGACTAGTCCCTCGGGGGGGCAGTTCTTC. Amino acids: CASSYSGTSPSGGQFF.

The CDR3 loop is CASNPAGGSHYGYTF. The CDR3 DNA sequence: TGTGCCAGCAATCCCGCAGGGGGGTCCCACTATGGCTACACCTTC. The chain couples TRBV6-5 to TRBJ1-2; 7 bases line up with TRBD1. In germline, CDR1 is MNHEY, CDR2 SVGAGI. CDR3 length: 15 residues. V trimming: 7 bases; J trimming: 3 bases; junction bases outside the gene matches: 11.

This rearrangement joins TRBV7-9 to TRBJ1-2; 7 nucleotides line up with TRBD1. V lost 4 bases, J lost 5 bases, and 4 bases stayed unmatched. The CDR3 spans 13 residues. Germline loops: CDR1 SEHNR, CDR2 FQNEAQ (reference sequence). In nucleotides, the CDR3 is TGTGCCAGCAGCTACAGGGGCGGGTATGGCTACACCTTC. Protein product: CASSYRGGYGYTF.